This T cell receptor (beta chain) was retrieved from a study of shared clonotypes between healthy human individuals. The repertoire was sequenced with immunoSEQ multiplex PCR; TCRdb's copy has only in-frame clones and lacks some. The table has some 510,000 clones, around 74% seen once; the top ten hold approximately 12%. The sample was PBMCs. The sequence was collected from a woman aged 35 to 49 in good health. Some clones in this sample may be carry-over from other donors' samples.

In DNA, the CDR3 is TGTGCCAGCAGCCAAGATCGAATGGGGAACACTGAAGCTTTCTTT. It specifies CASSQDRMGNTEAFF. The V call is TRBV4-2, the J call TRBJ1-1; no firm D call. This CDR3 contains 15 residues. CDR1 and CDR2 (germline): LGHNA, YNFKEQ. V was trimmed by 0 bases and J by 1 base, leaving 9 bases between them.